This is a list of T cell receptor beta chains from one sample in a study of cytomegalovirus exposure and HLA in healthy donors. Measured with immunoSEQ multiplex PCR; TCRdb has only the in-frame clones, and not every one. The listing records approximately 110,000 clones. Sequenced input: PBMCs. The receptors shown here come from a young man in good health and CMV-seronegative. Both conserved end residues are part of each CDR3. A D gene is named only where the DNA matches it firmly.

cdr3_nt cdr3_aa d_call j_call cdr3_length v_call
TGTGCCAGCAGTGAATGGAAGGGGGCGGGAGAGCAGTACTTC CASSEWKGAGEQYF NA TRBJ2-7 14 TRBV25-1
TGTGCCACCAGCAGTATGGATGCGGCTGATTTAAATCAGCCCCAGCATTTT CATSSMDAADLNQPQHF NA TRBJ1-5 17 TRBV15
TGCGCCAGCAGCTTGCTAACTTCTGGGGCCAACGTCCTGACTTTC CASSLLTSGANVLTF NA TRBJ2-6 15 TRBV5-1
TGTGCCTGGAGTGCGGGGTTGATCTATGGCTACACCTTC CAWSAGLIYGYTF NA TRBJ1-2 13 TRBV30
TGTGCCAGCAAGCGGACAGGGGGAAAGACCCAGTACTTC CASKRTGGKTQYF TRBD1 TRBJ2-5 13 TRBV6-9
TGTGCCAGCACTGCGTCTAGCGATGCAGATACGCAGTATTTT CASTASSDADTQYF NA TRBJ2-3 14 TRBV6-6
TGTGCCAGCAGCGTAGGAAACAGCGACTACTCCCCCTACACCTTC CASSVGNSDYSPYTF NA TRBJ1-2 15 TRBV9
TGTGCCAGCACTAACCTCAGGGGAGATACGCAGTATTTT CASTNLRGDTQYF NA TRBJ2-3 13 TRBV2
TGTGCCAGCAGCCCCCGACAGGGGTCCGCCTCTGGAAACACCATATATTTT CASSPRQGSASGNTIYF TRBD1 TRBJ1-3 17 TRBV11-2
TGTGCCAGCAGCTTAGTACAGCAAGAGACCCAGTACTTC CASSLVQQETQYF NA TRBJ2-5 13 TRBV11-2
TGTGCCAGCAGCAGGGACAGGGGACCCACCTACGAGCAGTACTTC CASSRDRGPTYEQYF TRBD1 TRBJ2-7 15 TRBV9
TGCGCCAGCAGCTTGCCTGGACAGGGGGCGACCGGGGAGCTGTTTTTT CASSLPGQGATGELFF TRBD1 TRBJ2-2 16 TRBV5-1
TGTGCCAGCAGTTTATTCCCAGGGAGGGAACAAGAGACCCAGTACTTC CASSLFPGREQETQYF TRBD2 TRBJ2-5 16 TRBV27
TGTGCCTGGGCTGTGATCGGAGGTGAGCAGTTCTTC CAWAVIGGEQFF NA TRBJ2-1 12 TRBV30
TGTGCCTGGAGCGGGCGGACAGGTTTCGGATATGGCTACACCTTC CAWSGRTGFGYGYTF TRBD1 TRBJ1-2 15 TRBV30
TGCAGCGTGGAATTGGGACAGGGAAAAGTAGGCGGCTACACCTTC CSVELGQGKVGGYTF TRBD1 TRBJ1-2 15 TRBV29-1
TGTGCCAGCAGCCGGGGTGACTCCTACGAGCAGTACTTC CASSRGDSYEQYF NA TRBJ2-7 13 TRBV7-9
TGTGCCAGCAGCGTAGGCGGCCGGTCCTACGAGCAGTACTTC CASSVGGRSYEQYF NA TRBJ2-7 14 TRBV9
TGTGCCAGCAGCTACGGGGGACAGACTAACACTGAAGCTTTCTTT CASSYGGQTNTEAFF TRBD1 TRBJ1-1 15 TRBV6-5
TGTGCCAGCAGCCCCGGCGGGGGCAATCAGCCCCAGCATTTT CASSPGGGNQPQHF NA TRBJ1-5 14 TRBV7-9
TGTGCCAGCAGAACACGCCCAGGGTACTACGAGCAGTACTTC CASRTRPGYYEQYF NA TRBJ2-7 14 TRBV6-1
TGCGCCAGCAGCTCCGGGGCAGGGGAGAGGTATGGCTACACCTTC CASSSGAGERYGYTF NA TRBJ1-2 15 TRBV5-1
TGTGCCAGCAGCGGAACGGGGGAGACCCAGTACTTC CASSGTGETQYF NA TRBJ2-5 12 TRBV13
TGTGCCAGCAGTGACCAACCGGGACAGATTAATGAAAAACTGTTTTTT CASSDQPGQINEKLFF TRBD1 TRBJ1-4 16 TRBV25-1
TGCAGCGTTTTGTTTCCGGACAGCTCCTATGGCTACACCTTC CSVLFPDSSYGYTF NA TRBJ1-2 14 TRBV29-1
TGCAGCGTGATACCCTGGGACAGAGCTTCTGGGGCCAACGTCCTGACTTTC CSVIPWDRASGANVLTF TRBD1 TRBJ2-6 17 TRBV29-1
TGTGCCAGCAGGGAATCCGGGACAGGGGAATTTTTCGGAAACACCATATATTTT CASRESGTGEFFGNTIYF TRBD1 TRBJ1-3 18 TRBV6-1
TGTGCCAGCGCCGACAGGGATGACTATGGCTACACCTTC CASADRDDYGYTF TRBD1 TRBJ1-2 13 TRBV6-5
TGTGCCAGCAGTCCCCGGACAGGGGGCTCTGGAAACACCATATATTTT CASSPRTGGSGNTIYF TRBD1 TRBJ1-3 16 TRBV2
TGCGCCAGCAGCGGAAGACAGGAAGAGACCCAGTACTTC CASSGRQEETQYF NA TRBJ2-5 13 TRBV5-1
TGCGCCAGCAGCTTGCGGCTACAGGAAGGTAACCCTGAAGCTTTCTTT CASSLRLQEGNPEAFF NA TRBJ1-1 16 TRBV5-1
TGTGCCAGCTCAGCCGGCGTCGGAGGCCAGCAGTACTTC CASSAGVGGQQYF NA TRBJ2-7 13 TRBV5-4
TGTGCCAGCAGTTCGTGGGGCAGGGGGCGTTCGAACACCGGGGAGCTGTTTTTT CASSSWGRGRSNTGELFF TRBD1 TRBJ2-2 18 TRBV25-1
TGTGCCAGCAGCTCTGGACAGGGATCAGATACGCAGTATTTT CASSSGQGSDTQYF TRBD1 TRBJ2-3 14 TRBV5-4
TGCAGCGCCCCAGGGGGCAGTACCTACAATGAGCAGTTCTTC CSAPGGSTYNEQFF TRBD1 TRBJ2-1 14 TRBV29-1
TGCGCCAGCAGCTTAACCCTCCGGGACACACGAACAAACACTGAAGCTTTCTTT CASSLTLRDTRTNTEAFF NA TRBJ1-1 18 TRBV5-1
TGTGCCAGTAGTAATTTTAGGGGGAAGGAGACCCAGTACTTC CASSNFRGKETQYF NA TRBJ2-5 14 TRBV19
TGTGCCAGCAGCCGGGACACTCTCTACGAGCAGTACTTC CASSRDTLYEQYF NA TRBJ2-7 13 TRBV7-8
TGCGCCAGCAGCTTGCCACTAGCGGGGGGGGTATACAATGAGCAGTTCTTC CASSLPLAGGVYNEQFF TRBD2 TRBJ2-1 17 TRBV5-1
TGTGCCTGGAGTGAACGCGGCAATCAGCCCCAGCATTTT CAWSERGNQPQHF NA TRBJ1-5 13 TRBV30